This T cell receptor beta chain was recovered during a study of T cell responses to AZD1222 COVID-19 vaccine. Study-wide results and caveats: Per reports, nearly half of all spike-specific TCRs target regions that are unmutated in variants. None of the repertoires were sampled until the peak T cell response had passed. Spike as a whole was targeted by vaccine-associated CD4 TCRs, dominant at 160-218 and 743-854. Of the AZD1222 recipients, only 6 or 7 were seropositive at baseline.

TCRdb's table, derived via immunoSEQ multiplex PCR, lists solely in-frame clones and lacks some. The sample shows more than 120,000 clones, approximately 89% of them seen only once. Turning to this clone: Its antigen is not known.

V lost 3 bases and J lost 8, with 13 bases in between. From germline, CDR1 is SNHLY and CDR2 FYNNEI. This CDR3 is 14 amino acids long. The TCR originated in an adult who received the AZD1222 COVID-19 vaccine. The sequenced sample was peripheral blood, obtained 28 days after the second AZD1222 dose. This chain connects TRBV2 to TRBJ1-4; D is undetermined. The CDR3 reads CASSDSQRGEKLFF. The CDR3 coding sequence is TGTGCCAGCAGTGATTCACAGCGCGGCGAAAAACTGTTTTTT.